This passage covers 17 T cell receptor beta chains from one sample sequenced in a study of naive and memory T cell subsets. Four PCR rounds used nested alpha and beta constant region primers plus the SP2 primer. TCRdb analysed the 5' RACE reads with MiXCR anew, one entry per CDR3 protein. The table records 25,000 to 35,000 distinct CDR3 sequences, 16% of them present only once. TCR cDNA received a 3' ligated oligonucleotide that carried a UMI. The source of these receptors is a female donor in good health.

Only a few counts were recorded for this clonotype. The chain recombines TRBV10-2 with TRBJ1-2, with D possibly TRBD1 on 6 matching bases. The CDR3 has 15 amino acids. Trimming shortened V by 9 bases and J by 1 base, and 18 bases separated the two germline ends. Germline-derived CDR1 and CDR2 are WSHSY and SAAADI. This CDR3 reads CASQGTPILNYGYTF. The CDR3 DNA reads TGCGCCAGTCAGGGGACCCCGATACTTAACTATGGCTACACCTTC.

This clonotype was seen only a few times. V usage is TRBV29-1 and J usage is TRBJ2-1, with 11 bases lining up with TRBD2. Trimming removed 7 bases from V and 5 bases from J; junction bases left unmatched: 4. Germline V lookup: CDR1 SQVTM, CDR2 ANQGSEA. CDR3 size: 13 residues. The DNA for the CDR3 is TGCAGCGGGAATAGCGGGGGGGACAATGAGCAGTTCTTC. Its protein is CSGNSGGDNEQFF.

This chain uses TRBV2 with TRBJ1-1, with TRBD1 matching 8 bases. Germline V CDR1 and CDR2: SNHLY, FYNNEI. The CDR3 consists of 13 residues. Trimming cost V 4 bases and J 10 bases; bases outside gene matches: 8. The CDR3 protein is CASSAGQGRTAFF. In DNA, the CDR3 is TGTGCCAGCAGTGCTGGACAGGGCCGTACAGCTTTCTTT.

V usage is TRBV29-1 and J usage is TRBJ2-7; either TRBD1 or TRBD2 may supply D (6 bases each). Trimming took 2 bases from V and 5 from J, leaving 16 bases between them. The germline V gene has CDR1 SQVTM and CDR2 ANQGSEA. The CDR3 contains 14 residues. CDR3 residues: CSVESGGDLDEQYF. In DNA form, the CDR3 reads TGCAGCGTTGAATCCGGGGGCGATTTAGACGAGCAGTACTTC.

This clonotype was seen a handful of times. The junction does not match germline at one end; this may be a read error. J is TRBJ1-2 and V is TRBV29-1, with TRBD1 as a possible D gene (5 bases). Germline loops: CDR1 SQVTM, CDR2 ANQGSEA. The CDR3 spans 14 residues. CDR3 sequence (DNA): TGCAGCGTTGAAACGGGGCAAGCTGGCTATGGCGACACCTTC. It codes for CSVETGQAGYGDTF.

The rearrangement links TRBV12-3 or TRBV12-4 to TRBJ2-1; D is ambiguous. This CDR3 contains 13 residues. Trimming removed 3 bases from V and 2 bases from J, with 5 bases in between. CDR3 loop: CASSFHTYNEQFF. The CDR3, as DNA: TGTGCCAGCAGTTTCCATACCTACAATGAGCAGTTCTTC.

The V call is TRBV7-9, the J call TRBJ1-2; D gene ambiguous. Germline CDR1 reads SEHNR; CDR2 reads FQNEAQ (reference sequence). This CDR3 comprises 17 residues. Trimming took off 5 bases at V and 0 bases at J, with 19 bases between the two ends. CDR3: CASSPALTGPSNYGYTF. The CDR3 region has the DNA TGTGCCAGCAGCCCCGCCCTTACCGGGCCCTCTAACTATGGCTACACCTTC.

This clonotype was counted ten times or more. The rearrangement links TRBV4-1 to TRBJ1-6; a weak D match, TRBD1 (6 bases). The V end lost 1 base, the J end lost 0 bases, and 16 bases lay between the germline ends. The CDR3 length is 19 residues. Germline CDR1 is MGHRA and CDR2 is YSYEKL. The CDR3: CASSQVVGRGSSYNSPLHF. CDR3 DNA: TGCGCCAGCAGCCAAGTGGTGGGCAGGGGAAGCTCCTATAATTCACCCCTCCACTTT.

This clonotype was detected many times. The chain combines TRBV29-1 with TRBJ2-1; no reliable D call. Trimming took 4 bases from V and 4 from J, leaving 2 bases between them. Germline assignment: CDR1 SQVTM and CDR2 ANQGSEA. There are 10 residues in the CDR3. The chain's CDR3 is CSVVYNEQFF. DNA for the CDR3: TGCAGCGTTGTATACAATGAGCAGTTCTTC.

There are many counts of this clonotype. V is TRBV20-1 and J is TRBJ2-1, with a tentative D call TRBD1 (6 bases). This CDR3 has 12 residues. Germline V gene sequence: CDR1 DFQATT, CDR2 SNEGSKA (reference sequence). V gave up 4 bases and J gave up 8 bases, with 12 bases separating them. The chain's CDR3 is CSATRTADEQFF. The CDR3 region has the DNA TGCAGTGCTACAAGGACAGCCGATGAGCAGTTCTTC.

This clonotype showed up just a few times. CDR3 sequence reads: CASSHKETQYF. The CDR3 bases are TGCGCCAGCAGCCACAAGGAGACCCAGTACTTC. V is TRBV4-1 and J is TRBJ2-5; D ambiguous. CDR1 is MGHRA, CDR2 YSYEKL, per germline. Trimming removed 3 bases from V and 5 bases from J, with 4 bases in between. CDR3 length equals 11 residues.

The chain employs TRBV10-3 and TRBJ2-5, with 13 bases fitting TRBD2. V shed 6 bases and J 5 bases; nucleotides not matched to a gene: 6. Germline CDR1 ENHRY, CDR2 SYGVKD. The CDR3 extends over 15 amino acids. The CDR3 DNA follows: TGTGCCATCAGCTTAGGACTAGCGGGGGTTGAGACCCAGTACTTC. Protein sequence: CAISLGLAGVETQYF.

This clonotype was detected many times. Here the CDR3 reads CASTGLAGTTDTQYF. CDR3 bases: TGTGCCAGCACGGGACTAGCGGGGACCACAGATACGCAGTATTTT. The V gene is TRBV2, the J gene TRBJ2-3; TRBD2 agrees at 13 bases. V shed 7 bases, J shed 2 bases, and the junction held 3 bases outside the gene matches. The CDR3 spans 15 residues. The germline CDR1 and CDR2 sequences are SNHLY and FYNNEI.

The chain carries TRBV10-3 and TRBJ1-1; possible D gene TRBD1, 6 bases. The CDR3 is made up of 13 amino acids. The germline V and J ends were trimmed by 10 bases and 0 bases, with 12 bases remaining between them. Germline V gene sequence: CDR1 ENHRY, CDR2 SYGVKD. Here the CDR3 DNA reads TGTGCCACCGGGGGACACTTGAACACTGAAGCTTTCTTT. Its protein product is CATGGHLNTEAFF.

The chain uses TRBV6-5 and TRBJ2-6, with no clear D. This CDR3 comprises 15 residues. Germline V gene lookup returns CDR1 MNHEY and CDR2 SVGAGI. The V end was cut by 2 bases, the J end by 2 bases, with 7 bases between. The CDR3: CASSYTVTGANVLTF. The CDR3 region has the DNA TGTGCCAGCAGTTACACTGTTACTGGGGCCAACGTCCTGACTTTC.

This clonotype occurred many times. The J gene is TRBJ2-7, the V gene TRBV2; D unclear. The CDR3 has 10 amino acids. V lost 5 bases and J lost 3, with 2 bases in between. CDR1 is SNHLY and CDR2 is FYNNEI in the germline V gene. This CDR3 reads CASSRYEQYF. In DNA form, the CDR3 reads TGTGCCAGCAGTCGCTACGAGCAGTACTTC.

CDR3 loop: CASSLGSLQETQYF. DNA for the CDR3: TGCGCCAGCAGCTTGGGCAGCCTCCAAGAGACCCAGTACTTC. J is TRBJ2-5 and V is TRBV5-1; no definite D call. V was shortened by 0 bases and J by 1 base, with 7 bases between the two germline ends. CDR1 and CDR2 from the germline V gene are SGHRS and YFSETQ. This CDR3 has 14 amino acids. The entire variable domain, with the rest obtained from reference TRBV5-1 and TRBJ2-5, is as follows: KAGVTQTPRYLIKTRGQQVTLSCSPISGHRSVSWYQQTPGQGLQFLFEYFSETQRNKGNFPGRFSGRQFSNSRSEMNVSTLELGDSALYLCASSLGSLQETQYFGPGTRLLVL.